This TCR beta chain was retrieved from a study of control samples from healthy donors and cancer patients (dated by TCRdb to the early 2020s). From its cysteine to its phenylalanine, the CDR3 spans 16 amino acids. Only the CDR3 DNA stays, 48 bases, in frame from base 1. The CDR1 and CDR2 encoded by the germline V gene are ENHRY and SYGVKD. For this chain, trimming is 4 bases at the V end and 4 bases at the J end, and the number of junction bases without a gene match is 12. As concerns this clone: There is no known antigen for this receptor. Per-base qualities were not stored, and no clone one base away is much larger.

Preparation of the library involved the immunoSEQ multiplex PCR assay. TCRdb retrieved this table from immuneACCESS and kept in-frame rearrangements only. Not all clones are present; in checked studies, unresolved V genes account for under half, and no reason is known for the remainder. Here the sample has about 150,000 clones; roughly 93% occur a single time. Roughly 5.5% of the sample is in the top ten clones. The specimen sequenced was blood. The chain uses TRBV10-3 and TRBJ2-7; the junction holds 8 bases that match TRBD1. The receptor was derived from a man younger than 35 in good health. The sequenced DNA is TGTGCCATCAGTGGCACCGGACAGGGTGGGGAGTACGAGCAGTACTTC. This gives the protein CAISGTGQGGEYEQYF.